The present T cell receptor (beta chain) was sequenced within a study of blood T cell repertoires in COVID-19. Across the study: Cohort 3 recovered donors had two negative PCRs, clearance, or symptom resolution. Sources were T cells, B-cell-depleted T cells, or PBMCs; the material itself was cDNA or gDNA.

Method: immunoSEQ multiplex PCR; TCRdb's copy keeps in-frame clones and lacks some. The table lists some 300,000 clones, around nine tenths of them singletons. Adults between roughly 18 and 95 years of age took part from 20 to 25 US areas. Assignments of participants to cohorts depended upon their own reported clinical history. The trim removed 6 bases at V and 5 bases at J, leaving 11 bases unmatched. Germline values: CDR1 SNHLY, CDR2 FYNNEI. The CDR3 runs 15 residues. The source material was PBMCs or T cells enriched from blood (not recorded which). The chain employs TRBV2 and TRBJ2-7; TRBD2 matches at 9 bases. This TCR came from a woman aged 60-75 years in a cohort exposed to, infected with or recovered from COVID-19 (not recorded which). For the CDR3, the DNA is TGTGCCAGCAGCCCGACTAGCGGAGCCCCCCACGAGCAGTACTTC. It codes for CASSPTSGAPHEQYF.